This T cell receptor beta chain emerged from a study of blood T cell repertoires in COVID-19. Whole-study context: The United States, Italy and Spain were the sources of the acute and convalescent COVID-19 samples.

The CDR3 has 12 amino acids. The V and J ends lost 3 bases and 7 bases respectively, with 7 bases between them. Per the germline V gene, CDR1 is ENHRY and CDR2 is SYGVKD. TCRdb's table, derived via immunoSEQ multiplex PCR, lists solely in-frame clones and lacks some. The profile shows a few hundred thousand clones, roughly 87% of them singletons. Sequenced input: peripheral blood. The J gene is TRBJ1-5, the V gene TRBV10-3; D is unresolved. This sequence was found in a woman between 45 and 65 years old who had recovered from COVID-19. The CDR3 spells CAISDPGQPQHF. CDR3 nucleotide sequence: TGTGCCATCAGTGACCCGGGGCAGCCCCAGCATTTT.